This TCR beta chain appears in the sequencing data of a study of shared clonotypes between healthy human individuals. Authors' processing steps: ImmunoSEQ yielded junction-only sequences lacking quality scores, so filtering differed. Sequenced by immunoSEQ multiplex PCR; TCRdb stores in-frame clones only, minus some. V, J and clone size reflect that table, while D and trimming were determined from the DNA. Among under 2.5 million clones, just under 95% were seen once, and the ten largest hold around 0.35%. This CDR3 is built from 14 residues. Looked up from germline, CDR1 is SGHTA and CDR2 is FQGNSA. The V and J ends lost 5 bases and 8 bases, in that order; junction bases with no gene match: 8.

Material for sequencing was naive CD4+ T cells from PBMCs. Subset of the sample: CD45RA+ positively selected. The chain combines TRBV7-2 with TRBJ1-2; TRBD1 aligns across 10 bases. The receptor's source is a man younger than 30 in good health. Some clones in this sample may be carry-over from other donors' samples. The CDR3 bases are TGTGCCAGCAGCCTCCAGACAGGGGGCGGCGGCTACACCTTC. Protein product: CASSLQTGGGGYTF.